Listed below are T cell receptor beta chains from one sample, sequenced in a study of blood T cell repertoires in COVID-19. Method: immunoSEQ multiplex PCR; TCRdb's copy keeps in-frame clones and lacks some. This table holds around 300,000 clones, about nine tenths found once. Sequenced sample: peripheral blood. The receptors were gathered from a man younger than 30 with active or convalescent COVID-19. CDR3s include the opening cysteine and the closing phenylalanine or tryptophan. The order of the fields is V gene, J gene, D gene, clone size, CDR3 protein, CDR3 DNA. D genes are given only for firm matches. Size values are once, few and many counts, or a class for expanded clones, and some rows have none.

V: TRBV18
J: TRBJ2-5
D: .
size: once
CDR3: CASSGTSPQETQYF
DNA: TGTGCCAGCTCAGGGACATCTCCTCAAGAGACCCAGTACTTC

V: TRBV7-6
J: TRBJ1-2
D: TRBD1
size: .
CDR3: CASSLEAGRGLHYGYTF
DNA: TGTGCCAGCAGCTTAGAAGCCGGCAGGGGGCTTCACTATGGCTACACCTTC

V: TRBV19
J: TRBJ1-6
D: TRBD1
size: .
CDR3: CASSIGGTGGSPLHF
DNA: TGTGCCAGTAGTATAGGCGGGACAGGGGGTTCACCCCTCCACTTT

V: TRBV27
J: TRBJ2-5
D: .
size: .
CDR3: CASSFQYQETQYF
DNA: TGTGCCAGCAGTTTCCAGTACCAAGAGACCCAGTACTTC

V: TRBV19
J: TRBJ1-1
D: .
size: .
CDR3: CASSTGLNTEAFF
DNA: TGTGCCAGTAGCACAGGGTTGAACACTGAAGCTTTCTTT

V: TRBV4-1
J: TRBJ1-2
D: .
size: .
CDR3: CASSHPQRDPYGYTF
DNA: TGCGCCAGCAGCCATCCCCAACGCGATCCGTATGGCTACACCTTC

V: TRBV4-1
J: TRBJ2-1
D: TRBD1
size: .
CDR3: CASSQPLLGQHNEQFF
DNA: TGCGCCAGCAGCCAACCCCTCCTGGGACAGCACAATGAGCAGTTCTTC

V: TRBV19
J: TRBJ2-7
D: TRBD1
size: .
CDR3: CASSWTGINEQYF
DNA: TGTGCCAGTAGTTGGACAGGGATAAACGAGCAGTACTTC

V: TRBV19
J: TRBJ1-4
D: .
size: .
CDR3: CASTPQRYGEKLFF
DNA: TGTGCCAGTACCCCCCAACGGTATGGTGAAAAACTGTTTTTT

V: TRBV27
J: TRBJ1-5
D: .
size: .
CDR3: CASSGTPNSNQPQHF
DNA: TGTGCCAGCAGCGGGACTCCTAATAGCAATCAGCCCCAGCATTTT

V: TRBV29-1
J: TRBJ2-1
D: .
size: .
CDR3: CSAIYGGLNNEQFF
DNA: TGCAGCGCAATCTACGGAGGGCTGAACAATGAGCAGTTCTTC

V: TRBV6-4
J: TRBJ2-7
D: TRBD2
size: few
CDR3: CASSEVAGTTYEQYF
DNA: TGTGCCAGCAGTGAGGTAGCGGGAACGACCTACGAGCAGTACTTC